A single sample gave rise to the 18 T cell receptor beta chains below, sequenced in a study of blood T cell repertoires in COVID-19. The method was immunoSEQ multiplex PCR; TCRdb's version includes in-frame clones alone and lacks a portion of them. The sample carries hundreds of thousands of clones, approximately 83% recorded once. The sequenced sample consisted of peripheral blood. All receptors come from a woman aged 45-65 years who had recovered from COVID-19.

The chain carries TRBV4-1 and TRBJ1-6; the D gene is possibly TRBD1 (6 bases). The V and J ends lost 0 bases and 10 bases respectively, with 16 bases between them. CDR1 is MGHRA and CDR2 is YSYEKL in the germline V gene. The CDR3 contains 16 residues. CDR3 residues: CASSQDGRGLGSPLHF. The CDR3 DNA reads TGCGCCAGCAGCCAAGATGGCAGGGGATTAGGGTCACCCCTCCACTTT.

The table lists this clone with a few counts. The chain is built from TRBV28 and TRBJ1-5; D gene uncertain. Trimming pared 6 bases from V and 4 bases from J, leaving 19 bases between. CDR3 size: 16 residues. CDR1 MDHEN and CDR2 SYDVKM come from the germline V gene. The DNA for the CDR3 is TGTGCCAGCAGCCTAGGCGGTTTGGTTGGGAATCAGCCCCAGCATTTT. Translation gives CASSLGGLVGNQPQHF.

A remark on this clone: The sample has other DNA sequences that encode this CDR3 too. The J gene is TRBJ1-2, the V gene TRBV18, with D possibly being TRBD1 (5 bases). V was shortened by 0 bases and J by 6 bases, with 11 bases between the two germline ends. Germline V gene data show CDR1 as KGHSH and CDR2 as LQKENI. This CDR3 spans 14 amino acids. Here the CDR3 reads CASSPPSREDGYTF. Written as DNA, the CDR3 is TGTGCCAGCTCACCACCTTCCAGGGAAGATGGCTACACCTTC. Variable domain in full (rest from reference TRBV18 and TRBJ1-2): NAGVMQNPRHLVRRRGQEARLRCSPMKGHSHVYWYRQLPEEGLKFMVYLQKENIIDESGMPKERFSAEFPKEGPSILRIQQVVRGDSAAYFCASSPPSREDGYTFGSGTRLTVV.

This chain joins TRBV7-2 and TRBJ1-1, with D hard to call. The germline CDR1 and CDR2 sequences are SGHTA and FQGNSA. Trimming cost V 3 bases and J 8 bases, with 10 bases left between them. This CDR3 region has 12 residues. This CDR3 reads CASSLRATEAFF. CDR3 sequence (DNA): TGTGCCAGCAGCTTGAGGGCAACGGAAGCTTTCTTT.

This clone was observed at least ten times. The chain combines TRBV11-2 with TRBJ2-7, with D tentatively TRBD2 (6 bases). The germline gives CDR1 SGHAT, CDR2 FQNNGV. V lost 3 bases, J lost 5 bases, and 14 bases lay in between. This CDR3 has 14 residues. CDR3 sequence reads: CASSLGRFGHEQYF. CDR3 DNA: TGTGCCAGCAGCTTGGGGAGGTTCGGGCACGAGCAGTACTTC.

The CDR3 nucleotides are TGTGCCAGCAGCCAAGAACCCACGCGGGTAGGAGATACGCAGTATTTT. Its translation: CASSQEPTRVGDTQYF. This chain links TRBV4-2 with TRBJ2-3; a weak D match, TRBD2 (5 bases). The CDR3 sequence is 16 residues long. With 0 bases removed from V and 5 bases from J, the gap between germline ends came to 15 bases. Germline V gene lookup returns CDR1 LGHNA and CDR2 YNFKEQ.

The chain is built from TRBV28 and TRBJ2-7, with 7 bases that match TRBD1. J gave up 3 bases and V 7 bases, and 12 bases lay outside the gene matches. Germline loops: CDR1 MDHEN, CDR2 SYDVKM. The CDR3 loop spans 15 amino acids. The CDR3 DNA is TGTGCCAGCACCGGTCGACAGGGAATAGTCTACGAGCAGTACTTC. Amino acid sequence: CASTGRQGIVYEQYF.

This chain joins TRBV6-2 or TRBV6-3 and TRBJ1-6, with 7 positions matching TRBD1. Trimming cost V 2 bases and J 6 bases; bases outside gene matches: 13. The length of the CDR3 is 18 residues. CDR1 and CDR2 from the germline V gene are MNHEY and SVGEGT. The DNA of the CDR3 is TGTGCCAGCAGTTACCCAACTACGGCGACAGGGTCTAATTCACCCCTCCACTTT. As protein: CASSYPTTATGSNSPLHF.

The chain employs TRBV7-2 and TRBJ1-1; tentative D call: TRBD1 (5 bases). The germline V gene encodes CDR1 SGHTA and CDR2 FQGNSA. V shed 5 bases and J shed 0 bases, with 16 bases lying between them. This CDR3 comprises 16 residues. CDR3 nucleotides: TGTGCCAGCAGCCCACACGGCGGGGCCTTGAACACTGAAGCTTTCTTT. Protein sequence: CASSPHGGALNTEAFF.

The CDR3 region is CASSVEGNSGVKAFF. DNA of the CDR3: TGTGCCAGCAGCGTAGAGGGGAACTCGGGGGTCAAAGCTTTCTTT. This chain joins TRBV7-2 and TRBJ1-1; a weak D match, TRBD1 (5 bases). V was trimmed by 5 bases and J by 9 bases, leaving 22 bases between them. CDR1 and CDR2 (germline): SGHTA, FQGNSA. The CDR3 spans 15 residues.

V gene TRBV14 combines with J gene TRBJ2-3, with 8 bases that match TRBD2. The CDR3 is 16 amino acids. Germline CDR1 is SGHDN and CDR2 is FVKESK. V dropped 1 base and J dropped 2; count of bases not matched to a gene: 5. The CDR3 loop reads CASSQGRTSLTDTQYF. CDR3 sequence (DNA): TGTGCCAGCAGCCAAGGGCGGACTAGCCTCACAGATACGCAGTATTTT.

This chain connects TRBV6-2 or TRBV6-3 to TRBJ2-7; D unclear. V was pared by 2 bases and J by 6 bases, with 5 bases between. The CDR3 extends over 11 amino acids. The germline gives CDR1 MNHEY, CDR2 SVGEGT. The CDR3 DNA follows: TGTGCCAGCAGTTACGTCCTCGAGCAGTACTTC. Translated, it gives CASSYVLEQYF.

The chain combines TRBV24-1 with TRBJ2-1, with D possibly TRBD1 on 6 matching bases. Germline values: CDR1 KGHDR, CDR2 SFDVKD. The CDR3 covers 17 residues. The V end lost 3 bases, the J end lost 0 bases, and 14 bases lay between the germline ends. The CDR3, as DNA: TGTGCCACCAGTGATCCCGCCAGGGGAAGCTCCTACAATGAGCAGTTCTTC. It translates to CATSDPARGSSYNEQFF.

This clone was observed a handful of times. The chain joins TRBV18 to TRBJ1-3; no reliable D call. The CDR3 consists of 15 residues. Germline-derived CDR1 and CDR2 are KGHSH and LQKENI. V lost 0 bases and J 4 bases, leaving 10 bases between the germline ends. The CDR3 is CASSPPSLAGNTIYF. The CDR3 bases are TGTGCCAGCTCACCACCGTCGTTGGCAGGAAACACCATATATTTT. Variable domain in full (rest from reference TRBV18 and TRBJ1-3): NAGVMQNPRHLVRRRGQEARLRCSPMKGHSHVYWYRQLPEEGLKFMVYLQKENIIDESGMPKERFSAEFPKEGPSILRIQQVVRGDSAAYFCASSPPSLAGNTIYFGEGSWLTVV.

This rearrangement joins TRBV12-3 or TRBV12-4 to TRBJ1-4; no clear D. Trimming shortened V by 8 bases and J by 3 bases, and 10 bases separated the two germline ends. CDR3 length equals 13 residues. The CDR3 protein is CASGQSPNEKLFF. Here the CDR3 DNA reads TGTGCCAGCGGGCAATCCCCTAATGAAAAACTGTTTTTT.

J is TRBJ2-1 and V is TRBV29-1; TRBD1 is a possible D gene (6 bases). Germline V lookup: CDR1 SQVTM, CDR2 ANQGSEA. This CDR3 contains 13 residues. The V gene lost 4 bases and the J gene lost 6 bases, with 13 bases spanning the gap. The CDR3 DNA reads TGCAGCGTTGGGCTGACAGGTTCCAATGAGCAGTTCTTC. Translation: CSVGLTGSNEQFF.

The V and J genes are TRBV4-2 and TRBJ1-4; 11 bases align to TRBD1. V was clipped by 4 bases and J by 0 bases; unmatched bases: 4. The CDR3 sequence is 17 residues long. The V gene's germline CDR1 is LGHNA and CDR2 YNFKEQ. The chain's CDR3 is CASSRGQGAATNEKLFF. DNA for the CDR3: TGTGCCAGCAGCCGCGGACAGGGGGCCGCAACTAATGAAAAACTGTTTTTT.

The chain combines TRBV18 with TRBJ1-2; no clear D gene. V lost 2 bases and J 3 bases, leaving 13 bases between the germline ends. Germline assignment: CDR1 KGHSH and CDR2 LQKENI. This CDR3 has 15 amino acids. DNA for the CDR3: TGTGCCAGCTCACCATCCGCGAATCTGCACTATGGCTACACCTTC. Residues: CASSPSANLHYGYTF.